This T cell receptor beta chain was profiled in a study of T cell clonotyping in hematopoietic cell transplantation. The study's findings and limits: At the given depth, recipient repertoires were over 97% de novo clonotypes. No sorting was done, leaving CD4 and CD8 contributions mixed.

To note about this clone: The antigen is not known.

CDR1 and CDR2 (germline): SEHNR, FQNEAQ (reference sequence). V gave up 2 bases and J gave up 2 bases, with 8 bases separating them. The CDR3 loop spans 14 amino acids. Profiling relied on immunoSEQ multiplex PCR, and the TCRdb table lists in-frame clones only, not all of them. The sample consists of tens of thousands of clones, about nine tenths of them appearing once. This sample's time point: recipient sample about 28 days before transplant, after cytoreduction. The chain combines TRBV7-9 with TRBJ2-3; D is uncertain. The sequencing used peripheral blood mononuclear cells, collected before stem cell transplant. The sequence derives from a man in his 60s with biphenotypic leukemia. Some clones in this sample may be carry-over from other donors' samples. CDR3 nucleotide sequence: TGTGCCAGCAGCTTACAATCGATCACAGATACGCAGTATTTT. Translating gives CASSLQSITDTQYF.